This T cell receptor (beta chain) was captured in a study of T cell responses to AZD1222 COVID-19 vaccine. Findings and caveats of the study: Donors in the cohort were predominantly white British and more often female, and clonal diversity was possibly underestimated. CD4 TCRs covered the whole spike, strongest at regions 160-218 and 743-854. Seropositive status at baseline applied to only five to seven AZD1222 recipients.

Repertoires were generated with immunoSEQ multiplex PCR, while TCRdb's copy carries only in-frame clones and drops some. This table holds nearly 35,000 clones, roughly 90% found once. Germline CDR1 is LNHDA and CDR2 is SQIVND (reference sequence). After removal of 4 bases from V and 1 base from J, the junction contained 6 bases not matched to a gene. The CDR3 is 15 amino acids. With respect to this clone: Its antigen is not known.

The chain employs TRBV19 and TRBJ2-7, with 8 bases lining up with TRBD1. Specimen: peripheral blood, collected on day 0 of AZD1222 vaccination. This TCR was sampled from an adult in good health. The CDR3 bases are TGTGCCAGTAGTACTTCCGGGACAGGATCCTACGAGCAGTACTTC. Translated: CASSTSGTGSYEQYF.